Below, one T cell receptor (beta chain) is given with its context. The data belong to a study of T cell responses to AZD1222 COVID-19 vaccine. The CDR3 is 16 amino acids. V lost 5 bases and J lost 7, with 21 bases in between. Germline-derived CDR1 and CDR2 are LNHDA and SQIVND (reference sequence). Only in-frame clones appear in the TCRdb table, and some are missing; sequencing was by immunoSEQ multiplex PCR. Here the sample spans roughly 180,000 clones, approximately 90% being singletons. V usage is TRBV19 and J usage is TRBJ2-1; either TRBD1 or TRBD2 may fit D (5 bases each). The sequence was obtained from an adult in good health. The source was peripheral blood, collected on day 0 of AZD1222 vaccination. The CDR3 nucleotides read TGTGCCAGTAGTCCTATGTGGGACGGTGCGAGAAATGAGCAGTTCTTC. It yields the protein CASSPMWDGARNEQFF. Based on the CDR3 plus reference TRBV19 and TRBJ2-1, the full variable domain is DGGITQSPKYLFRKEGQNVTLSCEQNLNHDAMYWYRQDPGQGLRLIYYSQIVNDFQKGDIAEGYSVSREKKESFPLTVTSAQKNPTAFYLCASSPMWDGARNEQFFGPGTRLTVL.